This entry describes one T cell receptor (beta chain). The table lists this clonotype with many counts. Its antigen remains undetermined. No much larger clone exists at a distance of one base, and base qualities are not known. Receptor libraries were prepared by multiplex PCR. This sample was sequenced with an Illumina HiSeq 4000. iRepertoire HTBI primers and Arm-PCR amplification of CDR3 regions were used to construct TCR beta libraries. Gel purification was performed on PCR products prior to sequencing. On the study's bioinformatics: Gene usage analysis of CDR3 amino acid clonotypes used the 62 TRBV and 11 to 15 TRBJ segments found across samples. COPE and FqMerger were used to merge filtered high-quality paired reads into contigs. Contigs were aligned with BLAST to IMGT TRBV, TRBD and TRBJ reference genes, and CDR3 was defined per IMGT. Clonotypes above 0.1% frequency were classified as highly expanded clones. Shannon entropy served as the measure of repertoire diversity, while the Gini coefficient captured V-J evenness. Public clonotypes were defined as clonotypes shared by more than one individual. The public reads were reanalyzed by TCRdb: fastp trimming at Q25, MiXCR alignment, in-frame beta chains only. For every CDR3 protein sequence, its rows merge into one entry that carries the most common genes and DNA. TCRdb's processing, not the authors' own work, is the source of the V and J calls. The sample table shows a few hundred thousand distinct CDR3 sequences, and about a quarter are seen once. The biggest ten clones account for about a quarter of the sample.

This entry belongs to a study of regulatory T cells in long-lasting Graves disease (dated by TCRdb to the early 2020s). Describing the broader study: To count as having persistent Graves' disease, a patient had to have received antithyroid drug treatment for over 5 years with TSH receptor autoantibodies remaining persistently positive. This study used TCR sequencing and RNA sequencing of peripheral blood to compare persistent Graves' disease patients against newly diagnosed Graves' disease patients. The study was registered as a clinical trial and conducted in China. A total of around 33 samples were covered by TCR sequencing, comprising some 13 persistent and about 20 newly diagnosed Graves' disease patients. Antithyroid drugs had been taken for ten to twelve years on average by persistent Graves' disease patients in the clinical cohort. Overall results and qualifications from the work: A larger number of public clonotypes was shared among persistent patients (about 2,700) than among newly diagnosed patients (roughly 930). Because the primary lesion, thyroid tissue, could not be accessed, the study looked at peripheral blood alone. Only the TCR beta chain was sequenced and analyzed. The authors noted that the small sample size was a limitation that may lower accuracy. Compared with newly diagnosed patients, patients with persistent Graves' disease had lower TCR Shannon entropy and fewer highly expanded clones, which suggests clonal expansion. Persistent disease showed preferential use of TRBV28, TRBJ1-2 and TRBJ2-5, whereas newly diagnosed disease favored TRBV20-1 and TRBJ2-1.

This sample's time point label indicates: persistent/refractory GD, antithyroid drugs over 5 years with positive TRAb. For both TCR sequencing and RNA sequencing, RNA was extracted from PBMCs using TRIzol. The diagnosis of Graves' disease followed American Thyroid Association guidelines. Patients for the study were recruited at an endocrinology department in Xi'an, China. Each patient gave roughly 8.4 milliliters of peripheral blood, collected in an EDTA anticoagulant tube. Ficoll Paque Plus density gradient separation was used to isolate PBMCs, and no further T cell sorting was done. An Agilent 2100 Bioanalyzer and agarose gel were used to check RNA quality, and a NanoDrop 2000 was used to measure RNA concentration. Spanning cysteine to phenylalanine, the CDR3 consists of 14 amino acids. Only the CDR3 portion is preserved as DNA: 42 bases, with reading frame beginning at the first base. Between the V and J ends, shortened by 3 bases and 4 bases respectively, the junction contains 15 bases. Via the germline V gene, CDR1 is SQVTM and CDR2 ANQGSEA.

The sequence came from a female donor with Graves disease. The specimen comprised peripheral blood mononuclear cells (PBMCs), sampled when the disease was refractory, from a patient treated with antithyroid drugs. The chain is encoded by TRBV29-1 joined to TRBJ1-2, and possibly TRBD1, on 6 matching bases. DNA sequence: TGCAGCGTTGAGTTTCCGGGACATAGCTATGGCTACACCTTC. The resulting protein is CSVEFPGHSYGYTF. With the rest looked up from the reference TRBV29-1 and TRBJ1-2 genes rather than sequenced, the full variable domain is SAVISQKPSRDICQRGTSLTIQCQVDSQVTMMFWYRQQPGQSLTLIATANQGSEATYESGFVIDKFPISRPNLTFSTLTVSNMSPEDSSIYLCSVEFPGHSYGYTFGSGTRLTVV.